These 18 T cell receptor beta chains originate from one sample sequenced in a study of blood T cell repertoires in COVID-19. TCRdb's copy holds only in-frame clones and misses some; the assay was immunoSEQ multiplex PCR. The sample consists of roughly 380,000 clones, about 85% of them appearing once. Material for sequencing was peripheral blood. All receptors come from a woman aged 18-29 years with acute or convalescent COVID-19.

This chain links TRBV5-5 with TRBJ2-1, with TRBD2 matching 10 bases. From germline, CDR1 is SGHKS and CDR2 YYEKEE (reference sequence). This CDR3 is built from 16 residues. Trimming took 0 bases from V and 7 from J; bases not matched to a gene: 7. CDR3 sequence: CASSLVFPSGGNEQFF. As DNA, the CDR3 is TGTGCCAGCAGCTTGGTTTTTCCTAGCGGGGGAAATGAGCAGTTCTTC.

The CDR3 is CASSQNSASYEQYF. CDR3 in DNA: TGTGCCAGCAGCCAAAACTCCGCCTCCTACGAGCAGTACTTC. The rearrangement links TRBV3-1 (or the pseudogene TRBV3-2) to TRBJ2-7; the D is unclear. Germline CDR1 reads LGHDT; CDR2 reads YNNKEL (reference sequence). Trimming pared 2 bases from V and 0 bases from J, leaving 8 bases between. The CDR3 consists of 14 residues.

The chain uses TRBV7-8 and TRBJ2-3; 7 nucleotides align to TRBD1. The CDR3 length is 18 residues. Germline-derived CDR1 and CDR2 are SGHVS and FQNEAQ. Trimming at V came to 2 bases and at J to 1 base, leaving 12 bases not matched to a gene. The CDR3 here is CASSLSLWDRTGTDTQYF. CDR3 DNA: TGTGCCAGCAGCTTATCCCTCTGGGACAGAACTGGCACAGATACGCAGTATTTT.

There are a few counts of this clone. The CDR3 nucleotides read TGTGCCAGCTCACCAAACAGGGACTACGAGCAGTACTTC. Amino acid sequence: CASSPNRDYEQYF. The chain recombines TRBV18 with TRBJ2-7; D might be TRBD1 (6 bases). V was trimmed by 2 bases and J by 3 bases, leaving 8 bases between them. CDR3 length: 13 amino acids. The V gene's germline CDR1 is KGHSH and CDR2 LQKENI.

The chain uses TRBV20-1 and TRBJ2-5; 10 bases fit TRBD2. V was pared by 3 bases and J by 1 base, with 14 bases of the junction left unmatched. The CDR3 loop spans 18 amino acids. Looked up from germline, CDR1 is DFQATT and CDR2 is SNEGSKA (reference sequence). The DNA for the CDR3 is TGCAGTGCTAGTGATGGTGATGGGAGCGGGAGGGTCCAAGAGACCCAGTACTTC. Encoded protein: CSASDGDGSGRVQETQYF.

The rearrangement uses TRBV27 and TRBJ1-2; 10 bases map to TRBD1. With 5 bases clipped from V and 7 bases from J, the junction kept 10 bases outside the gene matches. Germline V gene lookup returns CDR1 MNHEY and CDR2 SMNVEV (reference sequence). This CDR3 spans 15 amino acids. The CDR3 loop reads CASSMTGGAAGGYTF. The CDR3 DNA sequence: TGTGCCAGCAGTATGACAGGGGGCGCCGCCGGTGGCTACACCTTC.

The CDR3 loop reads CASSQEGQLNYGYTF. The CDR3 bases are TGTGCCAGCAGCCAAGAGGGACAGCTTAACTATGGCTACACCTTC. The rearrangement uses TRBV4-2 and TRBJ1-2; 7 bases are shared with TRBD1. The CDR3 loop spans 15 amino acids. Looked up from germline, CDR1 is LGHNA and CDR2 is YNFKEQ. V trimming: 0 bases; J trimming: 1 base; junction bases outside the gene matches: 2.

This chain joins TRBV6-5 and TRBJ1-2; possible D gene TRBD1, 5 bases. The CDR3 totals 14 residues. Trimming stripped 6 bases from V and 3 bases from J, with 14 bases between. Germline values: CDR1 MNHEY, CDR2 SVGAGI. The CDR3 sequence is CASSRVRGDYGYTF. The CDR3 coding sequence is TGTGCCAGCAGCCGTGTCCGGGGGGACTATGGCTACACCTTC.

The chain is built from TRBV28 and TRBJ1-2, with D uncertain. Per the germline V gene, CDR1 is MDHEN and CDR2 is SYDVKM. Trimming cost V 8 bases and J 7 bases, with 17 bases left between them. The CDR3 totals 13 residues. The DNA for the CDR3 is TGTGCCAGCGCCACGACATCGGTGGCTGGCTACACCTTC. Encoded protein: CASATTSVAGYTF.

This chain connects TRBV12-3 or TRBV12-4 to TRBJ1-1; the D is unclear. This CDR3 is 12 amino acids long. V shed 6 bases and J shed 0 bases, with 5 bases lying between them. The CDR3 loop is CASRLLNTEAFF. The CDR3 DNA reads TGTGCCAGCAGACTTTTGAACACTGAAGCTTTCTTT.

J is TRBJ1-5 and V is TRBV21-1; the table's D gene call, TRBD1, was not cross checked with the DNA. TRBV21-1 is a recognized pseudogene. CDR3 length: 12 amino acids. The DNA of the CDR3 is TGTGCCAGCACCAGAATCAATCAGCCCCAGCATTTT. The encoded protein is CASTRINQPQHF.

The V and J genes are TRBV28 and TRBJ2-7; the D is unclear. Trimming cost V 3 bases and J 4 bases, with 7 bases left between them. The CDR3 runs 12 residues. Germline assignment: CDR1 MDHEN and CDR2 SYDVKM. CDR3 DNA sequence: TGTGCCAGCAGTTTCCTGAGGTACGAGCAGTACTTC. Protein sequence: CASSFLRYEQYF.

This chain joins TRBV6-1 and TRBJ1-2; a possible D gene is TRBD1 (6 bases). V gave up 4 bases and J gave up 4 bases, with 19 bases separating them. This CDR3 region has 16 residues. Germline values: CDR1 MNHNS, CDR2 SASEGT. CDR3 nucleotide sequence: TGTGCCAGCAGTGCGCAACCCGCCGGACAGCGCTATGGCTACACCTTC. It encodes CASSAQPAGQRYGYTF.

The chain employs TRBV5-8 and TRBJ2-2, with D maybe TRBD1 (5 bases). Germline V gene data show CDR1 as SGHTS and CDR2 as YDEGEE. This CDR3 is 15 amino acids long. Trimming removed 5 bases from V and 1 base from J, with 12 bases in between. The CDR3 nucleotides are TGTGCCAGCAGACGCATTGGACAGAACACCGGGGAGCTGTTTTTT. Its translation: CASRRIGQNTGELFF.

This clone was recorded a few times. The chain couples TRBV12-3 or TRBV12-4 to TRBJ1-6; D uncertain. The CDR3 extends over 12 amino acids. With 6 bases removed from V and 9 bases from J, the gap between germline ends came to 9 bases. The CDR3 region is CASSRLISPLHF. CDR3 coding DNA: TGTGCCAGCAGCCGGTTAATTTCACCCCTCCACTTT.

This clone was found a few times. The CDR3 loop reads CASSFQGNTIYF. In DNA, the CDR3 is TGTGCCAGCAGCTTCCAAGGAAACACCATATATTTT. The chain is built from TRBV7-7 and TRBJ1-3; D is undetermined. With 3 bases removed from V and 4 bases from J, the gap between germline ends came to 4 bases. Per the germline V gene, CDR1 is SSHAT and CDR2 is FNYEAQ (reference sequence). The CDR3 covers 12 residues.

V usage is TRBV14 and J usage is TRBJ2-1; 7 bases map to TRBD1. This CDR3 spans 15 amino acids. J lost 4 bases, V lost 4 bases, and 7 bases had no gene match. Germline V gives CDR1 SGHDN, CDR2 FVKESK. The CDR3 here is CASSRGTAVYNEQFF. For the CDR3, the DNA is TGTGCCAGCAGCCGGGGGACAGCCGTTTACAATGAGCAGTTCTTC.

The V gene is TRBV5-1, the J gene TRBJ2-5; perhaps TRBD1 as D (6 bases). This CDR3 has 14 residues. From germline, CDR1 is SGHRS and CDR2 YFSETQ. V was clipped by 4 bases and J by 11 bases, with 21 bases between them. CDR3 sequence reads: CASSVLGTTGSQYF. In nucleotides, the CDR3 is TGCGCCAGCAGCGTATTGGGGACCACAGGGTCGCAGTACTTC.